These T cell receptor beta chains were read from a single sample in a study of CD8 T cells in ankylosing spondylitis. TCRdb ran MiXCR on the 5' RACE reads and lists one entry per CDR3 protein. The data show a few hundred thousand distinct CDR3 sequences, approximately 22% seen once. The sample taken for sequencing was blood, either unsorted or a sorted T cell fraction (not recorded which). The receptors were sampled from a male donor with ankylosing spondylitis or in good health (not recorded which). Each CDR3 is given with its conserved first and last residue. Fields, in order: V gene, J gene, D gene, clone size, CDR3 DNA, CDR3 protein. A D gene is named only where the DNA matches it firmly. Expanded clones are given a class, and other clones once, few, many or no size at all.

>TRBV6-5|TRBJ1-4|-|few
TGTGCCAGCAGTTACACGTTTCCAAGCACAACTAATGAAAAACTGTTTTTT
CASSYTFPSTTNEKLFF
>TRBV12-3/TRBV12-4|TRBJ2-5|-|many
TGTGCCAGCAGTTCCCGGGACGGTCGCCAAGAGACCCAGTACTTC
CASSSRDGRQETQYF
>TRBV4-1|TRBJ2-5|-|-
TGCGCCAGCAGCCAAGTAGGGCGGGAAAAAGAGACCCAGTACTTC
CASSQVGREKETQYF
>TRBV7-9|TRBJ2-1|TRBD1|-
TGTGCCAGCAGCCCCGGGACAGGGTGGGTCAATGAGCAGTTCTTC
CASSPGTGWVNEQFF
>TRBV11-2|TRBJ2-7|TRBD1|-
TGTGCCAGCAGCTTAGTATGGGACAGGGTAAACGAGCAGTACTTC
CASSLVWDRVNEQYF
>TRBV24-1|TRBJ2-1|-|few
TGTGCCACCGCCTCGGGGAGCTCCTACAATGAGCAGTTCTTC
CATASGSSYNEQFF
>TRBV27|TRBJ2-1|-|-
TGTGCCAGCAGCCGTGACACGTACAATGAGCAGTTCTTC
CASSRDTYNEQFF
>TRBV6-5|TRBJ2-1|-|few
TGTGCCAGCAGTTACTCCATGAGGAATGAGCAGTTCTTC
CASSYSMRNEQFF
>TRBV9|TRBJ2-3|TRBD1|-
TGTGCCAGCAGCGAGGAGGCAGGGGGAGATACGCAGTATTTT
CASSEEAGGDTQYF
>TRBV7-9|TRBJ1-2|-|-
TGTGCCAGCAGCTTAGAGGCAGCCTATGGCTACACCTTC
CASSLEAAYGYTF
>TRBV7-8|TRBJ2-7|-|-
TGTGCCAGCAGCTTATTAGAGAACGAGCAGTACTTC
CASSLLENEQYF
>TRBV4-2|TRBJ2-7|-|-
TGTGCCAGCAGCCCTCGGGACGGATCTTTGAACGAGCAGTACTTC
CASSPRDGSLNEQYF
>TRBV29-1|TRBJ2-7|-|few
TGCAGCGTTGAAGATATTGGCTACGAGCAGTACTTC
CSVEDIGYEQYF
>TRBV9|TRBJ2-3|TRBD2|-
TGTGCCAGCAGCGTAGGGACTAGCGATGCAGATACGCAGTATTTT
CASSVGTSDADTQYF
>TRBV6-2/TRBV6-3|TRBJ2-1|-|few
TGTGCCAGCAGTTACACGCAGGGAGGAACCTACAATGAGCAGTTCTTC
CASSYTQGGTYNEQFF
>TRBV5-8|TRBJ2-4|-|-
TGTGCCAGCAGCTTACCCGACATTCAGTACTTC
CASSLPDIQYF
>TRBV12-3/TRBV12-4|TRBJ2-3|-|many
TGTGCCAGCAGTCTAGGGGTGGATACGCAGTATTTT
CASSLGVDTQYF
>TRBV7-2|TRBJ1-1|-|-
TGTGCCAGCAGCCCATGGACGGGGGCGTACACTGAAGCTTTCTTT
CASSPWTGAYTEAFF
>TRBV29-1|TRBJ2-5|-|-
TGCAGCGTTGCCTCCTCCTGGGACGGGACCCAGTACTTC
CSVASSWDGTQYF
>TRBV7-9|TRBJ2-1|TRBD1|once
TGTGCCAGCAGCCCGAGGACAGGGACAGCCTACAATGAGCAGTTCTTC
CASSPRTGTAYNEQFF
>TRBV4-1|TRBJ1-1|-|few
TGCGCCAGCAGCCAAGAGTTTCGATGGGGAACTGAAGCTTTCTTT
CASSQEFRWGTEAFF
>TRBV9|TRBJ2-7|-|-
TGTGCCAGCAGCGCAGGAGGGCTCGACTACGAGCAGTACTTC
CASSAGGLDYEQYF
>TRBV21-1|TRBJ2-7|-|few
TGTGCCAGCAGCAAAGGGACAGGGATTCGCGAGCAGTACTTC
CASSKGTGIREQYF
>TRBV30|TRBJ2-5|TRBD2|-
TGTGCCTGGGATAGCGGGTTCGGCGAGACCCAGTACTTC
CAWDSGFGETQYF
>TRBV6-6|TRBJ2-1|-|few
TGTGCCACGAGGGACTTCTACAATGAGCAGTTCTTC
CATRDFYNEQFF
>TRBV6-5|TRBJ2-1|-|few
TGTGCCAGCAGTTATAATCAGGGTTCGTCGACCAAAGCCTACAATGAGCAGTTCTTC
CASSYNQGSSTKAYNEQFF
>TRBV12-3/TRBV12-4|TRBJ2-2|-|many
TGTGCCATCTTATTCACCGGGGAGCTGTTTTTT
CAILFTGELFF
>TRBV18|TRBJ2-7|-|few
TGTGCCAGCTCACCACCCTTGAACTACGAGCAGTACTTC
CASSPPLNYEQYF
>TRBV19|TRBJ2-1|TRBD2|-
TGTGCCAGTAGCGGACTAGCGGGGGGGCAGAATGAGCAGTTCTTC
CASSGLAGGQNEQFF
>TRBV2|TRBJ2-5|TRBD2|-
TGTGCCAGCAGTGAGTTTGCTAGCGGAAAACAAGAGACCCAGTACTTC
CASSEFASGKQETQYF
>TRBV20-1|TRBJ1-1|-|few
TGCAGTGCTTTCAGCCTGACAGCGATGAACACTGAAGCTTTCTTT
CSAFSLTAMNTEAFF
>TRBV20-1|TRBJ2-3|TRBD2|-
TGCAGTGCTAGAGACGCCCCACATCTAGCGGGGGCCCGAAGCACAGATACGCAGTATTTT
CSARDAPHLAGARSTDTQYF